The 11 T cell receptor beta chains listed next were all sequenced from one sample in a study of beta chain bispecific antibodies for T cell cancers. Notes on the study in general: Normal T cells contributed less of the targeted TRBV signal than the leukemia cells did. The TRBV12-3 share of total TRBV signal fell approximately 99% after anti-TRBV12 rather than anti-CD19 exposure.

T cells were expanded from blood mononuclear cells for 2 to 4 days with anti-CD3 OKT3 or CD3/CD28 beads. TCRdb re-analysed the 5' RACE reads in MiXCR, keeping a single row per CDR3 protein. Of 20,000 to 25,000 distinct CDR3 sequences in the sample, around 2% were seen once. These receptors have no known antigen. The sequences come from healthy donor T cells cultured with leukemia cells, collected from a culture containing a bispecific antibody targeting TCR Vbeta12. The receptors were gathered from a human donor in good health. Some clones in this sample may be carry-over from other donors' samples.

This clonotype has a count of ten or more. This chain joins TRBV7-8 and TRBJ1-6; D gene uncertain. Germline values: CDR1 SGHVS, CDR2 FQNEAQ. Trimming took off 1 base at V and 7 bases at J, with 20 bases between the two ends. The CDR3 spans 18 residues. CDR3 region: CASSLGQAAIRWNSPLHF. The CDR3 DNA reads as TGTGCCAGCAGCTTAGGGCAGGCAGCTATTCGGTGGAATTCACCCCTCCACTTT.

The sample holds many counts of this clonotype. The V call is TRBV3-1, the J call TRBJ2-2, with D unresolved. The CDR3 has 16 residues. CDR1 LGHDT and CDR2 YNNKEL come from the germline V gene (reference sequence). V dropped 0 bases and J dropped 8 bases, with 16 bases sitting between them. In nucleotides, the CDR3 is TGTGCCAGCAGCCAAGAAGAGGCGCTTACAGTAGGGGAGCTGTTTTTT. Protein product: CASSQEEALTVGELFF.

This chain uses TRBV27 with TRBJ1-1; D is uncertain. V lost 5 bases to trimming and J lost 3 bases, with 16 bases between them. Germline assignment: CDR1 MNHEY and CDR2 SMNVEV (reference sequence). The CDR3 runs to 15 residues. The CDR3 loop reads CASSPSWAGYTEAFF. The CDR3 nucleotides read TGTGCCAGCAGTCCGTCGTGGGCGGGGTACACTGAAGCTTTCTTT.

The table lists this clonotype with many counts. The J gene is TRBJ1-1, the V gene TRBV7-9; D perhaps matches TRBD1 (5 bases). The V gene's germline CDR1 is SEHNR and CDR2 FQNEAQ (reference sequence). The CDR3 is 14 amino acids. V shed 5 bases and J shed 2 bases, with 12 bases lying between them. Here the CDR3 reads CASSARGVNTEAFF. In DNA, the CDR3 is TGTGCCAGCAGCGCAAGGGGCGTTAACACTGAAGCTTTCTTT.

This clonotype was detected ten times or more. The rearrangement links TRBV30 to TRBJ1-1; TRBD1 is a possible D gene (5 bases). The germline gives CDR1 GTSNPN, CDR2 SVGIG (reference sequence). The CDR3 is 14 amino acids. V was cut by 0 bases and J by 5 bases, with 13 bases left in between. For the CDR3, the DNA is TGTGCCTGGAGTGTAGGGGCTCCGGGGACTGAAGCTTTCTTT. This gives the protein CAWSVGAPGTEAFF.

With respect to this clonotype: One base away lies a much larger clone, so this may be a sequencing read error. The V call is TRBV19, the J call TRBJ2-1; no clear D gene. Per the germline V gene, CDR1 is LNHDA and CDR2 is SQIVND (reference sequence). The CDR3 has 13 residues. V was shortened by 3 bases and J by 6 bases, with 9 bases between the two germline ends. The CDR3 loop reads CASSIIVFNEQFF. DNA of the CDR3: TGTGCCAGTAGTATTATAGTCTTCAATGAGCAGTTCTTC.

This clonotype appeared many times. The chain recombines TRBV4-1 with TRBJ1-1, with D perhaps matching TRBD1 (5 bases). V was clipped by 3 bases and J by 10 bases, with 18 bases between them. The germline V gene has CDR1 MGHRA and CDR2 YSYEKL. The CDR3 sequence is 14 residues long. The CDR3 spells CASSQRVYRLGAFF. The CDR3, as DNA: TGCGCCAGCAGCCAGAGGGTTTACAGGTTAGGAGCTTTCTTT.

This clonotype was found many times. The J gene is TRBJ2-2, the V gene TRBV7-3, with D perhaps TRBD2 (6 bases). The length of the CDR3 is 15 residues. Germline CDR1 reads SGHTA; CDR2 reads FQGTGA. Trimming took off 1 base at V and 4 bases at J, with 10 bases between the two ends. The DNA of the CDR3 is TGTGCCAGCAGCTTAATGGGACTCGGCACCGGGGAGCTGTTTTTT. Its translation is CASSLMGLGTGELFF.

This clonotype has at least ten counts. This chain links TRBV4-2 with TRBJ2-3; D could derive from TRBD1 or TRBD2 (5 bases each). The CDR3 is 17 amino acids. From germline, CDR1 is LGHNA and CDR2 YNFKEQ. Trimming stripped 4 bases from V and 6 bases from J, with 23 bases between. In DNA form, the CDR3 reads TGTGCCAGCAGCCGAAATCCGGGACCACCCCTGGTGGATACGCAGTATTTT. This encodes CASSRNPGPPLVDTQYF.

This clonotype was seen many times. The rearrangement joins TRBV5-1 to TRBJ2-5, with D possibly TRBD2 on 7 matching bases. The V gene's germline CDR1 is SGHRS and CDR2 YFSETQ. This CDR3 is 14 amino acids long. The ends were cut back, 0 bases at V and 4 bases at J, with 10 bases in the middle. The CDR3 DNA is TGCGCCAGCAGCTTGGAGGGGGGGCTAGAGACCCAGTACTTC. As protein: CASSLEGGLETQYF.

This clonotype was seen many times. J is TRBJ2-5 and V is TRBV7-3, with 7 bases fitting TRBD2. This CDR3 has 15 residues. The V gene end was trimmed by 6 bases and the J gene end by 1 base; junction bases not matched to a gene: 8. Germline values: CDR1 SGHTA, CDR2 FQGTGA. CDR3 nucleotide sequence: TGTGCCAGCAGTTTTAGCGGGCCTCTCCAAGAGACCCAGTACTTC. Its translation is CASSFSGPLQETQYF. The full variable domain, rest sourced from reference TRBV7-3 and TRBJ2-5, is GAGVSQTPSNKVTEKGKYVELRCDPISGHTALYWYRQSLGQGPEFLIYFQGTGAADDSGLPNDRFFAVRPEGSVSTLKIQRTERGDSAVYLCASSFSGPLQETQYFGPGTRLLVL.